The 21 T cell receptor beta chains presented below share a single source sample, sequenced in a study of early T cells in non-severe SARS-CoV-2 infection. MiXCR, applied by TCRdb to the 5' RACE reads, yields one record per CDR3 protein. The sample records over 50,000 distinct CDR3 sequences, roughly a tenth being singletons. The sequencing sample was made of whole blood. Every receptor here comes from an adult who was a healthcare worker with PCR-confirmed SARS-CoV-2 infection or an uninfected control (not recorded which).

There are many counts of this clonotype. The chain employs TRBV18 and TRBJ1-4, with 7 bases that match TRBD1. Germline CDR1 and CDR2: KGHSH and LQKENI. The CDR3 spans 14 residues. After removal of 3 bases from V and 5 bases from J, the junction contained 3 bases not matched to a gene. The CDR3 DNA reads TGTGCCAGCTCACCCGGGACAGTGAATGAAAAACTGTTTTTT. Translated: CASSPGTVNEKLFF.

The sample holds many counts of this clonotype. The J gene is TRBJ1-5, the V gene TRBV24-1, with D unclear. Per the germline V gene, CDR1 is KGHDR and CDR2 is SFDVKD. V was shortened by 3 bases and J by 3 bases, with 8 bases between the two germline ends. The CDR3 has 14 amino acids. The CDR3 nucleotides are TGTGCCACCAGTGATCCCTCGACCAATCAGCCCCAGCATTTT. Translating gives CATSDPSTNQPQHF.

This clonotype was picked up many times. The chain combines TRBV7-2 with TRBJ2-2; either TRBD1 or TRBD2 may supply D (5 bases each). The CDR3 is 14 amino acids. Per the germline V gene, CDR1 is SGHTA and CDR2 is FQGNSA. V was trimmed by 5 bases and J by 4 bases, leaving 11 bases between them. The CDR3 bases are TGTGCCAGCAGCGTCGGGACCTTCACCGGGGAGCTGTTTTTT. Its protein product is CASSVGTFTGELFF.

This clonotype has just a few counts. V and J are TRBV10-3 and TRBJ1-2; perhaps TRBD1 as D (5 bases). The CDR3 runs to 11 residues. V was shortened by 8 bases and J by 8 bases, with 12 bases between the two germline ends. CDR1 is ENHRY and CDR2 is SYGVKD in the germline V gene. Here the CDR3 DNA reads TGTGCCATCGAGGGGCTCGGAGGCTACACCTTC. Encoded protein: CAIEGLGGYTF.

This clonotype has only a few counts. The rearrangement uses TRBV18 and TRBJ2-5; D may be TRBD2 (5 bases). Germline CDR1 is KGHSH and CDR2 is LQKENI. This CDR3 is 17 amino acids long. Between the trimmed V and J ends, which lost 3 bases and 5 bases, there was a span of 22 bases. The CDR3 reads CASSPLGGPPRQETQYF. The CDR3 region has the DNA TGTGCCAGCTCACCCCTAGGAGGCCCCCCGAGGCAGGAGACCCAGTACTTC.

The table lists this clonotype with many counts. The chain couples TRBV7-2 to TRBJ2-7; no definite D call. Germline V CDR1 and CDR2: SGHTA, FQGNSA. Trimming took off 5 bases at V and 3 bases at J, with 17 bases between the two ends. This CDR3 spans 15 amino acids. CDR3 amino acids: CASSRMGTSLYEQYF. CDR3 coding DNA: TGTGCCAGCAGCCGCATGGGAACGTCCCTCTACGAGCAGTACTTC.

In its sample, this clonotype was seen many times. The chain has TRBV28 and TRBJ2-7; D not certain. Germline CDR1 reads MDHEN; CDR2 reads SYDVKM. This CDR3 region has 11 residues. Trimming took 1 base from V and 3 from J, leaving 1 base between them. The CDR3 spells CASSLYYEQYF. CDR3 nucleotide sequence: TGTGCCAGCAGTTTATACTACGAGCAGTACTTC.

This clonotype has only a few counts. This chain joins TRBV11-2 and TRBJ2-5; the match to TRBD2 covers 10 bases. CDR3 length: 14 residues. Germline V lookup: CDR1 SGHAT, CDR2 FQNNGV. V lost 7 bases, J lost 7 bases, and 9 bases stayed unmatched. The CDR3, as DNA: TGTGCCAGCATCCCCCTAGCGGGGGCCCGGACCCAGTACTTC. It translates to CASIPLAGARTQYF.

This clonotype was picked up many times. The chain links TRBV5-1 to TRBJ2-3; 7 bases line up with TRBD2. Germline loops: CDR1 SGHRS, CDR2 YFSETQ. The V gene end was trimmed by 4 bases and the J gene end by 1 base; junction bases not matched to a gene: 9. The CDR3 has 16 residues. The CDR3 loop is CASSRQRGGGTDTQYF. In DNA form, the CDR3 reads TGCGCCAGCAGCCGTCAGCGGGGCGGGGGCACAGATACGCAGTATTTT.

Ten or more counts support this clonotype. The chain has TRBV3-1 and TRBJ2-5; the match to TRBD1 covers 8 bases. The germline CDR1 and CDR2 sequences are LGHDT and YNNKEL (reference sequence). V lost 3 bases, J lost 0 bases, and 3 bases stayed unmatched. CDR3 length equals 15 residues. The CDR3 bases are TGTGCCAGCAGCCAGGGGACAGGAGACCAAGAGACCCAGTACTTC. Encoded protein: CASSQGTGDQETQYF.

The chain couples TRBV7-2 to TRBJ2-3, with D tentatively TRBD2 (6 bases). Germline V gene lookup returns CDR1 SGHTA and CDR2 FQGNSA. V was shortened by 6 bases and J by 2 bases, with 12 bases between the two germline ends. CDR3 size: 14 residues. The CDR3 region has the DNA TGTGCCAGCAGTCTTAGCGGAGTCACAGATACGCAGTATTTT. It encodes CASSLSGVTDTQYF.

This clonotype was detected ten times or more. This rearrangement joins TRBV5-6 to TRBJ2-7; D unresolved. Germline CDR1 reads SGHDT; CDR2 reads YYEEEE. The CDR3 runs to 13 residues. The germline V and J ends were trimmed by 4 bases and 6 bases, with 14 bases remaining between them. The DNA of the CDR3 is TGTGCCAGCAGCCCAGCCGACTTCCTCGAGCAGTACTTC. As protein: CASSPADFLEQYF.

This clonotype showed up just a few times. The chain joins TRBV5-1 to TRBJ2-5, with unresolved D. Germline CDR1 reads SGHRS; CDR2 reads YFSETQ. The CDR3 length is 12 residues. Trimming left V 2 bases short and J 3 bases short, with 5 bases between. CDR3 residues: CASSLPKETQYF. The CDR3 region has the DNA TGCGCCAGCAGCTTACCAAAAGAGACCCAGTACTTC.

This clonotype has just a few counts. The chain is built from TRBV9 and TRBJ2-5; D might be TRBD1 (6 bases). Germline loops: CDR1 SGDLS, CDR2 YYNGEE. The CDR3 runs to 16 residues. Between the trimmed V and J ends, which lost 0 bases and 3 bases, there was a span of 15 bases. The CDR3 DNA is TGTGCCAGCAGCGTAGGAACAGGGAGCTTAAAAGAGACCCAGTACTTC. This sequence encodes CASSVGTGSLKETQYF.

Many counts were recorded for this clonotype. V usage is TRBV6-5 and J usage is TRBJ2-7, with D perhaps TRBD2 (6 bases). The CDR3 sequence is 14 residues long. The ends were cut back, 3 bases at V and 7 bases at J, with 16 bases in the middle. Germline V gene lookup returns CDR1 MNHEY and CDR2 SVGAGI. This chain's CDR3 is CASSYKGTGGEQYF. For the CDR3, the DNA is TGTGCCAGCAGTTATAAGGGGACTGGGGGAGAGCAGTACTTC.

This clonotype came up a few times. The CDR3 DNA reads as TGTGCCAGCAGCTCTACAGGACCCGAGCAGTACTTC. This translates into CASSSTGPEQYF. The chain carries TRBV5-4 and TRBJ2-7; TRBD1 is a possible D gene (5 bases). Germline-derived CDR1 and CDR2 are SGHNT and YYREEE (reference sequence). The CDR3 has 12 residues. V lost 3 bases and J lost 6, with 10 bases in between.

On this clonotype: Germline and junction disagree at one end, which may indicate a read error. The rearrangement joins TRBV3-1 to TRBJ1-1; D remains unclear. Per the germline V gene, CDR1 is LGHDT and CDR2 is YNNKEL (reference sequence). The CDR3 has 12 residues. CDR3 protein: CASTQTGDEAFF. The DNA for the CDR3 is TGTGCCAGCACCCAAACCGGGGATGAAGCTTTCTTT.

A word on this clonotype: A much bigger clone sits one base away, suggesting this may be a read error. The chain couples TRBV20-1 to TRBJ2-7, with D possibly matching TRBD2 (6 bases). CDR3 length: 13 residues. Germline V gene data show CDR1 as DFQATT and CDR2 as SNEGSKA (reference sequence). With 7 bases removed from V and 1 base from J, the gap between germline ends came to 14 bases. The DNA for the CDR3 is TGCAGTGGTAGTTGGGGGAGGTCCTACGAGCAGTACTTC. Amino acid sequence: CSGSWGRSYEQYF.

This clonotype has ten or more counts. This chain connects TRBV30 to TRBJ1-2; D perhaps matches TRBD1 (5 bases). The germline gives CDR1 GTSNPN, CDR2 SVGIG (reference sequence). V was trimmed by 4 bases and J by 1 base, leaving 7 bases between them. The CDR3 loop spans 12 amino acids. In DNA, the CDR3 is TGTGCCTGGATGGACATTAACTATGGCTACACCTTC. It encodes CAWMDINYGYTF. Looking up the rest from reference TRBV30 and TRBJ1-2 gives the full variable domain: SQTIHQWPATLVQPVGSPLSLECTVEGTSNPNLYWYRQAAGRGLQLLFYSVGIGQISSEVPQNLSASRPQDRQFILSSKKLLLSDSGFYLCAWMDINYGYTFGSGTRLTVV.

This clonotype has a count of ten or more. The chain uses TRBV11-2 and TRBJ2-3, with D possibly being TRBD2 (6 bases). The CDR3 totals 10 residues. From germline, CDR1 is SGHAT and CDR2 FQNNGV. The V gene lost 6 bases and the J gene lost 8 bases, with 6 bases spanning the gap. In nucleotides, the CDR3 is TGTGCCAGCAGGGGGGGTACGCAGTATTTT. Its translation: CASRGGTQYF.

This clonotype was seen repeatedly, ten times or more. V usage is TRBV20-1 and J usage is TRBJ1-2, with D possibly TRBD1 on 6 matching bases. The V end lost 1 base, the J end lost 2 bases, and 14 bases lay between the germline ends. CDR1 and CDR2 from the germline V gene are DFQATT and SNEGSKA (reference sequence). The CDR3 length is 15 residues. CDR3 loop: CSARVGWDINYGYTF. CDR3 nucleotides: TGCAGTGCTAGAGTTGGATGGGACATCAACTATGGCTACACCTTC.